This is a list of T cell receptor beta chains from one sample in a study of shared clonotypes between healthy human individuals. Assay used: immunoSEQ multiplex PCR; TCRdb lists only in-frame clones, some missing. The table records fewer than 350,000 clones, roughly 87% of them present only once. The specimen was memory CD8+ T cells sorted from blood. These receptors all stem from a man in his late teens or twenties in good health. The CDR3 runs from the conserved cysteine through the conserved F or W. A D gene is named only where the DNA matches it firmly.

D	V	J	CDR3
.	TRBV7-2	TRBJ2-3	CASSFGRVTDTQYF
TRBD2	TRBV29-1	TRBJ2-2	CSVSLAGGNTGELFF
TRBD2	TRBV4-2	TRBJ2-3	CASSQVLAGGTTDTQYF
.	TRBV5-1	TRBJ2-3	CASSRRDDPTDTQYF
TRBD1	TRBV6-5	TRBJ2-7	CASSPHRGQQYF
.	TRBV9	TRBJ1-5	CASSVEGGNQPQHF
.	TRBV5-1	TRBJ2-3	CASSLAVGGDTQYF
TRBD1	TRBV6-4	TRBJ2-3	CASSRQGATDTQYF
.	TRBV5-1	TRBJ1-2	CASSSFGANPGYTF
.	TRBV5-5	TRBJ2-7	CASSFGSANYEQYF
.	TRBV15	TRBJ1-5	CATSDSSNQPQHF
.	TRBV7-6	TRBJ2-2	CASSPLTGPGELFF
TRBD1	TRBV30	TRBJ2-7	CAWSWTGGDEQYF
.	TRBV6-5	TRBJ1-2	CASRLKGEDYGYTF
.	TRBV27	TRBJ2-7	CASRSGQQFSYEQYF
TRBD1	TRBV4-3	TRBJ2-3	CASSQGQTSTDTQYF
.	TRBV4-3	TRBJ2-1	CASSRGGQNNEQFF
.	TRBV28	TRBJ1-6	CASSLGQGNSPLHF
TRBD2	TRBV7-6	TRBJ2-1	CASSPWTSGGGEQFF
TRBD2	TRBV9	TRBJ2-2	CASSVADSGETNTGELFF
.	TRBV6-5	TRBJ1-4	CASSWKKRATNEKLFF
.	TRBV15	TRBJ1-5	CATSTDGSNQPQHF
.	TRBV5-6	TRBJ1-5	CASSFETMEPQHF
TRBD1	TRBV29-1	TRBJ1-4	CSVEGQGNEKLFF
.	TRBV5-5	TRBJ1-2	CASSLASAGGYGYTF
.	TRBV2	TRBJ1-1	CASMESQNTEAFF